The sequence of this T cell receptor beta chain was determined in a study of brain T cells in children with intractable seizures. Study-level findings and limits: Patients' HCMV serostatus was unknown; virus specificity rests on CDR3 similarity alone.

The V gene's germline CDR1 is SNHLY and CDR2 FYNNEI. CDR3 size: 13 residues. V was trimmed by 10 bases and J by 7 bases, leaving 19 bases between them. On this clone itself: The antigen is not known.

Only in-frame clones appear in the TCRdb table, and some are missing; sequencing was by immunoSEQ multiplex PCR. The table has 110,000 or so clones, 94% seen once. The starting material was peripheral blood, obtained at surgery. The receptor was isolated from a boy under three years old with hemimegalencephaly and intractable seizures. V is TRBV2 and J is TRBJ2-5; unclear D gene. The CDR3 region has the DNA TGTGCCACCACAAGACGCCCCTCGGGGACCCAGTACTTC. It specifies CATTRRPSGTQYF.